This TCR beta chain stems from a study of T cell responses to AZD1222 COVID-19 vaccine. This clone has a single count. The antigen remains unidentified. Data came from immunoSEQ multiplex PCR; TCRdb stores just in-frame clones and leaves some out. The sample yields about 150,000 clones, around nine tenths seen once. Study-level results: Spike-specific TCR breadth and depth both grew after two AZD1222 doses. Distributed over spike, vaccine-associated CD4 TCRs predominated at 160-218 and 743-854. Sampled repertoires all dated from after the peak T cell response. Baseline seropositives among AZD1222 recipients totaled only six or seven.

The source is an adult who received the AZD1222 COVID-19 vaccine. Material: peripheral blood, obtained 28 days after the second AZD1222 dose.

The CDR3 sequence is CASSQEGPDRSSYNSPLHF. In DNA form, the CDR3 reads TGTGCCAGCAGCCAAGAGGGTCCAGACAGGAGCTCCTATAATTCACCCCTCCACTTT. The rearrangement uses TRBV3-1 (or the pseudogene TRBV3-2) and TRBJ1-6; possible D gene TRBD1, 6 bases. This CDR3 has 19 amino acids. V was clipped by 0 bases and J by 0 bases, with 15 bases between them. The germline CDR1 and CDR2 sequences are LGHDT and YNNKEL (reference sequence).